This TCR beta chain comes out of a study of OX40 agonist ivuxolimab in advanced cancers. Study-level information: Patients undergoing dose escalation presented with hepatocellular carcinoma, melanoma, renal cell or head and neck cancer.

The data were produced by immunoSEQ multiplex PCR, yet TCRdb's version contains in-frame clones alone and is incomplete. This sample has about 60,000 clones; about 90% occur once, and the top ten carry 13% to 15%. Study results and limitations: On average, CD8+ T cells showed a greater number of expanded clones than CD4+. The CD4+ and CD8+ T cells in the blood had expanded clonally by week 6 at 0.1 to 3.0 mg/kg.

The CDR3 totals 13 residues. J gave up 4 bases and V 6 bases, and 4 bases lay outside the gene matches. Per germline, CDR1 LNHDA and CDR2 SQIVND (reference sequence). Of note for this clone: No antigen is known for it.

This rearrangement joins TRBV19 to TRBJ1-1; 8 bases line up with TRBD1. Sequenced material: CD4+ or CD8+ T cells sorted from blood, taken in a trial of the OX40 agonist ivuxolimab. The TCR comes from an adult with an advanced solid tumor such as melanoma, head and neck, liver or kidney cancer. CDR3 bases: TGTGCCAGTAGGGTACAGGGGGGCACTGAAGCTTTCTTT. This encodes CASRVQGGTEAFF.